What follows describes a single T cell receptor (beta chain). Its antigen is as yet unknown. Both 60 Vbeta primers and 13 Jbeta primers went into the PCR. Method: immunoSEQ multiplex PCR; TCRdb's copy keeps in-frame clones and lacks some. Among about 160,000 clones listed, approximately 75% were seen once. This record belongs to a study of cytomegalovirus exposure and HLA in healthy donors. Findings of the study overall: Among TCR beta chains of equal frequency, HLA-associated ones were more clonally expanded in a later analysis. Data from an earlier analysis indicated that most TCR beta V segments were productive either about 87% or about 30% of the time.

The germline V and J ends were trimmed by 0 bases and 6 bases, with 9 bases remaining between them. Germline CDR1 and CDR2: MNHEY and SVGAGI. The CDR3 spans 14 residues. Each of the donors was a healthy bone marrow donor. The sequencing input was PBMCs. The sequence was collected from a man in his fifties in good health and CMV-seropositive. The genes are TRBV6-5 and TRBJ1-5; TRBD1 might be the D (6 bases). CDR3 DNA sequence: TGTGCCAGCAGTTACTCACAGGGCCTTCAGCCCCAGCATTTT. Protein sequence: CASSYSQGLQPQHF.